This T cell receptor (beta chain) was identified during a study of cytomegalovirus exposure and HLA in healthy donors. Study observations and caveats: The listing of 150 to 200 TCR beta chains classed them as cytomegalovirus-associated. Later analysis demonstrated an association between a missense DCLRE1C variant and TCR beta V- and J-gene trimming.

To note about this clone: Its antigen remains unidentified.

It was with 60 Vbeta and 13 Jbeta primers that the PCR ran. Assay: immunoSEQ multiplex PCR; the TCRdb copy retains only in-frame clones and omits some. Here the sample spans roughly 280,000 clones, just over 70% being singletons. Germline V gene sequence: CDR1 LNHDA, CDR2 SQIVND (reference sequence). The CDR3 is 13 amino acids. The germline V and J ends were trimmed by 6 bases and 2 bases, with 10 bases remaining between them. Regarding donors, all were healthy bone marrow donors. The chain is built from TRBV19 and TRBJ1-1; no clear D. Sequencing was carried out using PBMCs. This clonotype originated in a female donor in good health and CMV-seronegative. The CDR3 region is CASRSTPNTEAFF. CDR3 in DNA: TGTGCCAGTAGGTCCACACCTAACACTGAAGCTTTCTTT.